The clone carrying this TCR beta chain was detected only a few times. Original handling: Scientists estimated how many nucleated cells there were by amplifying reference gene primers. TCRdb keeps only in-frame clones here, not all; method: immunoSEQ multiplex PCR. V and J calls and clone size are given by that table; D and trimming were obtained from the DNA. The repertoire holds some 160,000 clones, with roughly 90% as singletons. The sample comes from a study of blood T cell repertoires in COVID-19. On the study more broadly: Researchers got acute and convalescent COVID-19 samples from the United States, Italy and Spain. From T cells, B-cell-depleted T cells, or PBMCs came the material, which was cDNA or gDNA.

V trimming: 4 bases; J trimming: 7 bases; junction bases outside the gene matches: 13. CDR3 length equals 16 residues. CDR1 is MNHNS, CDR2 SASEGT, per germline. J is TRBJ1-2 and V is TRBV6-1, with 9 bases identical to TRBD1. The sequence derives from a man aged 60-69 years with acute or convalescent COVID-19. The sample consisted of peripheral blood. The CDR3 DNA reads TGTGCCAGCAGTGTTTCACCGGGACAGGGAATGGCTGGCTACACCTTC. As protein: CASSVSPGQGMAGYTF.